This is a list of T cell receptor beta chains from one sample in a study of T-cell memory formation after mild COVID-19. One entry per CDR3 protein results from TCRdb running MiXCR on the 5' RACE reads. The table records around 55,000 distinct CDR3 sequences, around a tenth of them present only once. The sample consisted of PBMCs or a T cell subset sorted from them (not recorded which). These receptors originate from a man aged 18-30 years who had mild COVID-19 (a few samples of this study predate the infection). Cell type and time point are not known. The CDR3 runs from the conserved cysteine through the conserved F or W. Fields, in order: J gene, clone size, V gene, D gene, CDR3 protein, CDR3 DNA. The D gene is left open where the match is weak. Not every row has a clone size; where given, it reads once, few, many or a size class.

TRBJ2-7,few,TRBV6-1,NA,CATEPGTSLYEQYF,TGTGCCACCGAGCCCGGGACAAGTCTCTACGAGCAGTACTTC
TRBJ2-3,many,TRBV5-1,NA,CASRMEGTDTQYF,TGCGCCAGCAGGATGGAAGGAACAGATACGCAGTATTTT
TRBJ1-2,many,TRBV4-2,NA,CASSQDPGGTYGYTF,TGTGCCAGCAGCCAAGATCCTGGGGGTACCTATGGCTACACCTTC
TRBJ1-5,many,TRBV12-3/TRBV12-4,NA,CASSFWGGDQPQHF,TGTGCCAGCAGTTTTTGGGGAGGCGATCAGCCCCAGCATTTT
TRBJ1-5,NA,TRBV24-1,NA,CATTVSAGDTGQPQHF,TGTGCCACCACTGTCTCGGCGGGAGATACGGGTCAGCCCCAGCATTTT
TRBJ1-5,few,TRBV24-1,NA,CATSGQGQNQPQHF,TGTGCCACCAGTGGGCAGGGCCAAAATCAGCCCCAGCATTTT
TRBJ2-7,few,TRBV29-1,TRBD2,CSFSGTSGGRSYEQYF,TGCAGCTTTAGCGGGACTAGCGGGGGTCGCTCCTACGAGCAGTACTTC
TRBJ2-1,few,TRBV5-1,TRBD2,CASSLGTSFGEQFF,TGCGCCAGCAGCTTGGGGACTAGTTTTGGAGAGCAGTTCTTC
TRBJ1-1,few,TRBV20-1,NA,CSARASLGAFF,TGCAGTGCTAGGGCATCCCTGGGAGCTTTCTTT
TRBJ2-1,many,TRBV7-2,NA,CASSPSLAEQFF,TGTGCCAGCAGCCCTAGCCTTGCTGAGCAGTTCTTC
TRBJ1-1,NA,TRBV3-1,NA,CASSQVGTEAFF,TGCGCCAGCAGCCAAGTTGGCACTGAAGCTTTCTTT
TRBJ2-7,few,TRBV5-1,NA,CASSYGQSYEQYF,TGCGCCAGCAGCTATGGACAGTCCTACGAGCAGTACTTC
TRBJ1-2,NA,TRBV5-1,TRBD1,CASSVTGLKSYGYTF,TGCGCCAGCAGCGTGACAGGGTTGAAGAGCTATGGCTACACCTTC
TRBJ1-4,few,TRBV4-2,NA,CASSQDRKATNEKLFF,TGTGCCAGCAGCCAAGATAGGAAGGCAACTAATGAAAAACTGTTTTTT
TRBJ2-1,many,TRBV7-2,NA,CASSLERVGIYNEQFF,TGTGCCAGCAGCTTAGAAAGGGTAGGAATCTACAATGAGCAGTTCTTC
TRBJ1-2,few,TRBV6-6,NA,CASSPEQLYYGYTF,TGTGCCAGCAGTCCCGAACAGCTATACTATGGCTACACCTTC
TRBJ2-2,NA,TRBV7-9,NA,CASSLGPGELFF,TGTGCCAGCAGCTTGGGTCCCGGGGAGCTGTTTTTT
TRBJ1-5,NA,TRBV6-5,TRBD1,CASSTWGQGAQPQHF,TGTGCCAGCAGCACCTGGGGACAGGGCGCTCAGCCCCAGCATTTT
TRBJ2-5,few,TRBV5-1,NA,CASSSGRREETQYF,TGCGCCAGCAGCTCCGGCAGAAGGGAAGAGACCCAGTACTTC
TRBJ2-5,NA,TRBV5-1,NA,CASKSGTSQETQYF,TGCGCCAGCAAGTCCGGGACTTCCCAAGAGACCCAGTACTTC
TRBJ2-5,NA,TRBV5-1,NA,CASSNGGWGETQYF,TGCGCCAGCAGCAACGGGGGATGGGGAGAGACCCAGTACTTC
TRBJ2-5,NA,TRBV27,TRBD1,CASSSGSTGGLETQYF,TGTGCCAGCAGTTCCGGTTCTACAGGGGGCTTAGAGACCCAGTACTTC
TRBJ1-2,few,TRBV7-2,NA,CASSSGWAYGYTF,TGTGCCAGCAGCTCAGGGTGGGCCTATGGCTACACCTTC
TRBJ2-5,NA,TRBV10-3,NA,CAISESLAGQQETQYF,TGTGCCATCAGTGAGTCTCTAGCTGGGCAGCAAGAGACCCAGTACTTC
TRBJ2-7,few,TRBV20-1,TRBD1,CSAREDRVGAYEQYF,TGCAGTGCTAGAGAGGACAGGGTCGGCGCCTACGAGCAGTACTTC
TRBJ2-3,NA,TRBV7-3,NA,CASSPADFTDTQYF,TGTGCCAGCAGCCCAGCGGACTTCACAGATACGCAGTATTTT
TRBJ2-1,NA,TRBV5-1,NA,CASSSTSGAGYEQFF,TGCGCCAGCAGCTCAACTTCAGGGGCAGGGTATGAGCAGTTCTTC
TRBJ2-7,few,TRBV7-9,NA,CASSLAAGVYEQYF,TGTGCCAGCAGCTTAGCAGCCGGGGTTTACGAGCAGTACTTC
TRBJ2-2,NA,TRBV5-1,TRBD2,CASSLGTSGGPRTGELFF,TGCGCCAGCAGCTTGGGGACTAGCGGGGGGCCGAGAACCGGGGAGCTGTTTTTT
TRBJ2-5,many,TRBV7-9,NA,CASSLGTSQETQYF,TGTGCCAGCAGCTTGGGGACGTCGCAAGAGACCCAGTACTTC
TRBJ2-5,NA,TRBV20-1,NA,CSARWDSETQYF,TGCAGTGCTAGATGGGACTCCGAGACCCAGTACTTC
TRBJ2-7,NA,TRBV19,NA,CASSKGGAFYEQYF,TGTGCCAGTAGTAAGGGGGGGGCGTTCTACGAGCAGTACTTC
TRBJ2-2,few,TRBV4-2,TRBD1,CASSRQGSNTGELFF,TGTGCCAGCAGTAGACAGGGCTCGAACACCGGGGAGCTGTTTTTT
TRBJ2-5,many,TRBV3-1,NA,CASSQDPGARAQYF,TGTGCCAGCAGCCAAGATCCAGGGGCAAGAGCCCAGTACTTC
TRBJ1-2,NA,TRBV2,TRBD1,CASRKDRENGYTF,TGTGCCAGCAGGAAGGACAGGGAGAATGGCTACACCTTC
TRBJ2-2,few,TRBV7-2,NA,CASSRRESTGELFF,TGTGCCAGCAGTCGTCGGGAGAGCACCGGGGAGCTGTTTTTT
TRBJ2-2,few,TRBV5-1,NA,CASSFGQVYTGELFF,TGCGCCAGCAGCTTCGGACAAGTTTACACCGGGGAGCTGTTTTTT
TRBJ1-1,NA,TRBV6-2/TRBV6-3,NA,CASSRKNTEAFF,TGTGCCAGCAGTAGAAAGAACACTGAAGCTTTCTTT
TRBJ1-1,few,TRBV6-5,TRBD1,CASRPQGDTEAFF,TGTGCCAGCAGACCTCAGGGGGACACTGAAGCTTTCTTT
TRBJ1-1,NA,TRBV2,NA,CASTMVLNTEAFF,TGTGCCAGCACTATGGTCCTGAACACTGAAGCTTTCTTT
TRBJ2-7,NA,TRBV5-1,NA,CASSTEGSSYEQYF,TGCGCCAGCAGCACGGAAGGAAGCTCCTACGAGCAGTACTTC
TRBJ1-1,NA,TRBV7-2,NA,CASSLGQSNTEAFF,TGTGCCAGCAGCCTAGGACAGTCGAACACTGAAGCTTTCTTT
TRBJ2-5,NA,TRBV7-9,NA,CASSPQPQETQYF,TGTGCCAGCAGTCCCCAACCACAAGAGACCCAGTACTTC
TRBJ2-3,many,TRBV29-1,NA,CSVDVAADTQYF,TGCAGCGTTGACGTAGCTGCAGATACGCAGTATTTT
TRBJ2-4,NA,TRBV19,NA,CASSIEFPDGQYF,TGTGCCAGTAGTATAGAATTTCCGGACGGTCAGTACTTC
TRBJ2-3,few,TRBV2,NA,CASSEAGTDTQYF,TGTGCCAGCAGTGAGGCAGGCACAGATACGCAGTATTTT
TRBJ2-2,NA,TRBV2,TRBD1,CASSENRGGYGELFF,TGTGCCAGCAGTGAAAACAGGGGCGGATACGGGGAGCTGTTTTTT
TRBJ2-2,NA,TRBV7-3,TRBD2,CASSLLGGAIGELFF,TGTGCCAGCAGCTTACTCGGGGGGGCTATCGGGGAGCTGTTTTTT
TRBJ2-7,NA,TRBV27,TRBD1,CASSLQGARDEQYF,TGTGCCAGCAGTCTGCAGGGGGCGCGAGACGAGCAGTACTTC
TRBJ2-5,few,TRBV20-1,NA,CSAALQGTQYF,TGCAGTGCTGCCCTCCAGGGAACCCAGTACTTC
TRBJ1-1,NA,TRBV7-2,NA,CASSLERGNTEAFF,TGTGCCAGCAGCTTAGAGCGGGGGAACACTGAAGCTTTCTTT
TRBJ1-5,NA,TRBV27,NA,CASSLRDTLQPQHF,TGTGCCAGCAGTTTGCGGGACACCCTTCAGCCCCAGCATTTT
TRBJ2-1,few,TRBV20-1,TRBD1,CSAHGPGTGTGNEQFF,TGCAGTGCTCACGGCCCCGGGACAGGGACTGGCAATGAGCAGTTCTTC
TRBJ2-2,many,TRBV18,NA,CASSPSGQNTGELFF,TGTGCCAGCTCACCCTCGGGACAGAACACCGGGGAGCTGTTTTTT
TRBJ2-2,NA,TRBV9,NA,CASSVGGHQNTGELFF,TGTGCCAGCAGCGTAGGTGGGCACCAGAACACCGGGGAGCTGTTTTTT
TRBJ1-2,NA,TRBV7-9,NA,CASSPKGSNPGGYTF,TGTGCCAGCAGCCCCAAGGGGAGCAACCCGGGGGGCTACACCTTC
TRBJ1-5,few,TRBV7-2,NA,CASSLNRGNQPQHF,TGTGCCAGCAGCTTAAATCGCGGCAATCAGCCCCAGCATTTT
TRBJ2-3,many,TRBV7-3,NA,CASSLIGGLTDTQYF,TGTGCCAGCAGCTTGATCGGGGGCCTCACAGATACGCAGTATTTT
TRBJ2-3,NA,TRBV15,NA,CATSVGPDTQYF,TGTGCCACCAGCGTGGGACCAGATACGCAGTATTTT